This entry lists 32 T cell receptor beta chains sequenced from one sample in a study of blood T cell repertoires in COVID-19. Repertoires were generated with immunoSEQ multiplex PCR, while TCRdb's copy carries only in-frame clones and drops some. This sample has over 150,000 clones, with roughly 81% found just once. Sequencing was done on a sample of peripheral blood. The receptors here all came from a middle-aged man with acute or convalescent COVID-19.

This clone has a single count. The CDR3: CSVEESEISGLGYGYTF. CDR3 sequence (DNA): TGCAGCGTTGAAGAGAGCGAGATTTCAGGGCTCGGCTATGGCTACACCTTC. V usage is TRBV29-1 and J usage is TRBJ1-2, with D possibly matching TRBD1 (5 bases). V was shortened by 0 bases and J by 4 bases, with 21 bases between the two germline ends. The CDR3 has 17 residues. The germline V gene has CDR1 SQVTM and CDR2 ANQGSEA.

The chain has TRBV5-1 and TRBJ1-1, with D uncertain. The CDR3 sequence is 13 residues long. Germline V gene sequence: CDR1 SGHRS, CDR2 YFSETQ. The V end was cut by 0 bases, the J end by 6 bases, with 9 bases between. CDR3 residues: CASSLGVSPEAFF. DNA for the CDR3: TGCGCCAGCAGCTTGGGGGTTAGCCCTGAAGCTTTCTTT.

CDR3 nucleotides: TGTGCCAGCAGCATGACAGGGGTCGGCTACACCTTC. Protein sequence: CASSMTGVGYTF. V gene TRBV5-4 combines with J gene TRBJ1-2; TRBD1 aligns across 8 bases. This CDR3 contains 12 residues. CDR1 is SGHNT, CDR2 YYREEE, per germline (reference sequence). J gave up 8 bases and V 4 bases, and 4 bases lay outside the gene matches.

This chain links TRBV19 with TRBJ2-7, with 7 bases that match TRBD2. CDR1 LNHDA and CDR2 SQIVND come from the germline V gene (reference sequence). The CDR3 is 15 residues long. V lost 6 bases to trimming and J lost 2 bases; unmatched junction nucleotides: 10. This CDR3 is CASSLTTSATYEQYF. The CDR3 DNA sequence: TGTGCCAGTAGCCTCACTACTAGCGCTACCTACGAGCAGTACTTC.

The chain has TRBV5-1 and TRBJ2-5, with a possible D match to TRBD1 (5 bases). Trimming shortened V by 0 bases and J by 2 bases, and 8 bases separated the two germline ends. The CDR3 is 14 residues long. CDR1 is SGHRS, CDR2 YFSETQ, per germline. CDR3 DNA sequence: TGCGCCAGCAGCTTGGGACAGATACAAGAGACCCAGTACTTC. Its translation is CASSLGQIQETQYF.

The chain links TRBV6-5 to TRBJ2-7, with a weak D call TRBD2 (6 bases). V was clipped by 2 bases and J by 2 bases, with 10 bases between them. This CDR3 is built from 14 residues. Germline-derived CDR1 and CDR2 are MNHEY and SVGAGI. The CDR3 DNA follows: TGTGCCAGCAGTTACACCGGGGGAACCTACGAGCAGTACTTC. Amino acids: CASSYTGGTYEQYF.

A word on this clone: The same CDR3 also results from other DNA sequences found in this sample. The chain employs TRBV18 and TRBJ2-5; D ambiguous. The CDR3 totals 14 residues. Deletions cut 3 bases from V and 1 base from J, with 9 bases between. Germline-derived CDR1 and CDR2 are KGHSH and LQKENI. CDR3 sequence (DNA): TGTGCCAGCTCACCCTCGCGTGCCCAAGAGACCCAGTACTTC. Amino acids: CASSPSRAQETQYF.

V is TRBV4-1 and J is TRBJ1-1; 8 nucleotides match TRBD1. This CDR3 has 14 residues. V was clipped by 4 bases and J by 6 bases; unmatched bases: 7. Germline CDR1 is MGHRA and CDR2 is YSYEKL. CDR3 loop: CASSPTGEVSEAFF. The DNA of the CDR3 is TGCGCCAGCAGCCCGACAGGGGAAGTCTCTGAAGCTTTCTTT.

The rearrangement uses TRBV18 and TRBJ2-1; 7 bases line up with TRBD1. V was pared by 2 bases and J by 10 bases, with 11 bases of the junction left unmatched. CDR3 length: 15 amino acids. Germline CDR1 is KGHSH and CDR2 is LQKENI. The CDR3, as DNA: TGTGCCAGCTCACCAAACAGGGGTGCCCTCAGCGAGCAGTTCTTC. Translated: CASSPNRGALSEQFF. Full variable domain (outside the CDR3, taken from reference TRBV18 and TRBJ2-1): NAGVMQNPRHLVRRRGQEARLRCSPMKGHSHVYWYRQLPEEGLKFMVYLQKENIIDESGMPKERFSAEFPKEGPSILRIQQVVRGDSAAYFCASSPNRGALSEQFFGPGTRLTVL.

The chain carries TRBV5-5 and TRBJ1-4; D may be TRBD1 (5 bases). The germline CDR1 and CDR2 sequences are SGHKS and YYEKEE (reference sequence). This CDR3 is built from 15 residues. V was trimmed by 0 bases and J by 7 bases, leaving 13 bases between them. The chain's CDR3 is CASSLGTPQGEKLFF. The CDR3 DNA is TGTGCCAGCAGCTTGGGGACACCTCAAGGTGAAAAACTGTTTTTT.

The V gene is TRBV2, the J gene TRBJ1-2, with a tentative D call TRBD1 (6 bases). The CDR3 spans 14 residues. The germline V gene encodes CDR1 SNHLY and CDR2 FYNNEI. Trimming cost V 4 bases and J 0 bases, with 9 bases left between them. CDR3 sequence: CASSASGANYGYTF. CDR3 sequence (DNA): TGTGCCAGCAGTGCGTCAGGGGCTAACTATGGCTACACCTTC.

V is TRBV5-6 and J is TRBJ1-3; no reliable D call. Germline loops: CDR1 SGHDT, CDR2 YYEEEE. The V and J ends lost 2 bases and 8 bases respectively, with 8 bases between them. This CDR3 contains 12 residues. Here the CDR3 reads CASSLFPDTIYF. In DNA form, the CDR3 reads TGTGCCAGCAGCTTATTCCCCGACACCATATATTTT.

The V gene is TRBV10-3, the J gene TRBJ2-7; D perhaps matches TRBD2 (6 bases). Germline V lookup: CDR1 ENHRY, CDR2 SYGVKD. With 10 bases removed from V and 4 bases from J, the gap between germline ends came to 17 bases. The CDR3 covers 13 residues. CDR3 residues: CATLSGEGYEQYF. The CDR3 nucleotides read TGTGCCACACTCTCGGGGGAAGGTTACGAGCAGTACTTC.

The rearrangement uses TRBV21-1 and TRBJ1-2; the D call TRBD1 from the table was never checked on the DNA. TRBV21-1 is a pseudogene locus. The CDR3 consists of 14 residues. DNA of the CDR3: TGTGCCAGCAGCAGTCCGGGACAGGATCCCGGCTACACCTTC. Its translation is CASSSPGQDPGYTF.

The chain has TRBV4-1 and TRBJ2-1; 15 bases are a match to TRBD2. This CDR3 has 18 amino acids. Germline V lookup: CDR1 MGHRA, CDR2 YSYEKL. Trimming cost V 0 bases and J 2 bases; bases outside gene matches: 2. DNA of the CDR3: TGCGCCAGCAGCCAAGAAGGGACTAGCGGGGGGACCTACAATGAGCAGTTCTTC. It specifies CASSQEGTSGGTYNEQFF.

This chain joins TRBV27 and TRBJ2-2; possible D gene TRBD2, 6 bases. CDR3 length: 16 amino acids. Germline CDR1 MNHEY, CDR2 SMNVEV (reference sequence). Trimming removed 6 bases from V and 4 bases from J, with 18 bases in between. The CDR3 DNA sequence: TGTGCCAGCAGCACAATTGGAGGGGCGATCACCGGGGAGCTGTTTTTT. It codes for CASSTIGGAITGELFF.

CDR3 amino acids: CAWSVLRDQPQHF. The CDR3 nucleotides read TGTGCCTGGAGTGTACTTCGGGATCAGCCCCAGCATTTT. This sequence joins TRBV30 and TRBJ1-5; D not certain. The V gene's germline CDR1 is GTSNPN and CDR2 SVGIG (reference sequence). The V gene lost 0 bases and the J gene lost 5 bases, with 8 bases spanning the gap. This CDR3 comprises 13 residues.

The rearrangement links TRBV11-2 to TRBJ2-7; TRBD1 aligns across 9 bases. The CDR3 extends over 14 amino acids. The junction had 4 bases not matched to a gene; V was cut back by 5 bases and J by 2 bases. Germline assignment: CDR1 SGHAT and CDR2 FQNNGV. CDR3 DNA: TGTGCCAGCAGCACCGGGACAGGGCCCTACGAGCAGTACTTC. Protein sequence: CASSTGTGPYEQYF. Full variable domain (remainder filled in from reference TRBV11-2 and TRBJ2-7): EAGVAQSPRYKIIEKRQSVAFWCNPISGHATLYWYQQILGQGPKLLIQFQNNGVVDDSQLPKDRFSAERLKGVDSTLKIQPAKLEDSAVYLCASSTGTGPYEQYFGPGTRLTVT.

The chain links TRBV15 to TRBJ1-4, with 9 bases matching TRBD1. Germline CDR1 LNHNV, CDR2 YYDKDF (reference sequence). The CDR3 sequence is 16 residues long. Germline trimming cut 0 bases from V and 7 bases from J; bases unmatched to any gene: 6. CDR3 nucleotide sequence: TGTGCCACCAGCAGAGAACAGGGGGCCGGTTCTGAAAAACTGTTTTTT. The encoded protein is CATSREQGAGSEKLFF.

The chain carries TRBV28 and TRBJ1-1; TRBD1 is a possible D gene (5 bases). Trimming pared 7 bases from V and 0 bases from J, leaving 15 bases between. CDR1 and CDR2 from the germline V gene are MDHEN and SYDVKM. The CDR3 has 15 amino acids. The CDR3 nucleotides read TGTGCCAGCATCCCCCGTGGGGCTCTGAACACTGAAGCTTTCTTT. It yields the protein CASIPRGALNTEAFF.

V is TRBV5-6 and J is TRBJ2-5; a weak D match, TRBD2 (5 bases). V shed 2 bases and J shed 5 bases, with 16 bases lying between them. Per the germline V gene, CDR1 is SGHDT and CDR2 is YYEEEE. This CDR3 contains 15 residues. CDR3 nucleotide sequence: TGTGCCAGCAGCTTCGAGGGCAGCCCGGCGGAGACCCAGTACTTC. Translating gives CASSFEGSPAETQYF.

In its sample, this clone was seen a few times. V and J are TRBV6-5 and TRBJ2-7; a weak D match, TRBD1 (6 bases). The CDR3 extends over 13 amino acids. Germline V CDR1 and CDR2: MNHEY, SVGAGI. The germline V and J ends were trimmed by 7 bases and 2 bases, with 12 bases remaining between them. Here the CDR3 DNA reads TGTGCCAGCACTGGGGACATCCCCTACGAGCAGTACTTC. Amino acid sequence: CASTGDIPYEQYF.

The chain links TRBV25-1 to TRBJ2-3; maybe TRBD1 (5 bases). V dropped 6 bases and J dropped 0 bases, with 19 bases sitting between them. This CDR3 comprises 17 residues. Germline CDR1 reads MGHDK; CDR2 reads SYGVNS. The CDR3 region is CASRPGPDTSSTDTQYF. Written as DNA, the CDR3 is TGTGCCAGCAGACCTGGACCGGACACATCTAGCACAGATACGCAGTATTTT.

The genes are TRBV19 and TRBJ1-1; D is perhaps TRBD1 (5 bases). The germline V gene has CDR1 LNHDA and CDR2 SQIVND (reference sequence). The V and J ends lost 4 bases and 7 bases respectively, with 22 bases between them. CDR3 length: 16 residues. For the CDR3, the DNA is TGTGCCAGTAGTAACCCGGGACTTACCCTCATTGGTGAAGCTTTCTTT. Its translation: CASSNPGLTLIGEAFF.

CDR3 loop: CATSDLPDRSGNTIYF. For the CDR3, the DNA is TGTGCCACCAGTGATTTACCGGACAGATCTGGAAACACCATATATTTT. This sequence joins TRBV24-1 and TRBJ1-3; perhaps TRBD1 as D (6 bases). The CDR3 spans 16 residues. V gave up 1 base and J gave up 1 base, with 10 bases separating them. The germline V gene has CDR1 KGHDR and CDR2 SFDVKD.

This chain links TRBV5-1 with TRBJ1-4; TRBD1 aligns across 7 bases. Germline V CDR1 and CDR2: SGHRS, YFSETQ. This CDR3 region has 16 residues. The ends lost 2 bases at V and 3 bases at J; junction bases unmatched: 7. Written as DNA, the CDR3 is TGCGCCAGCAGCTTTAATAACAGGGGACCTAATGAAAAACTGTTTTTT. Residues: CASSFNNRGPNEKLFF. Full variable domain (rest looked up from reference TRBV5-1 and TRBJ1-4): KAGVTQTPRYLIKTRGQQVTLSCSPISGHRSVSWYQQTPGQGLQFLFEYFSETQRNKGNFPGRFSGRQFSNSRSEMNVSTLELGDSALYLCASSFNNRGPNEKLFFGSGTQLSVL.

The gene calls are TRBV24-1 and TRBJ1-5, with 9 nucleotides matching TRBD1. The CDR3 has 16 residues. After removal of 4 bases from V and 3 bases from J, the junction contained 6 bases not matched to a gene. Germline assignment: CDR1 KGHDR and CDR2 SFDVKD. The DNA of the CDR3 is TGTGCCACCAGTGAGGGGACAGGGAAATTCAATCAGCCCCAGCATTTT. Encoded protein: CATSEGTGKFNQPQHF.

This chain connects TRBV4-3 to TRBJ2-1; 11 nucleotides align to TRBD2. V shed 2 bases, J shed 3 bases, and the junction held 0 bases outside the gene matches. The CDR3 extends over 15 amino acids. Germline assignment: CDR1 LGHNA and CDR2 YSLEER. This CDR3 reads CASSQLAGGYNEQFF. For the CDR3, the DNA is TGCGCCAGCAGCCAACTAGCGGGGGGCTACAATGAGCAGTTCTTC.

The V gene is TRBV2, the J gene TRBJ2-7, with 9 positions matching TRBD2. This CDR3 contains 15 residues. The V segment lost 4 bases and the J segment 0 bases; nucleotides outside the gene matches: 4. Germline CDR1 SNHLY, CDR2 FYNNEI. CDR3 loop: CASSGSGGPSYEQYF. CDR3 sequence (DNA): TGTGCCAGCAGTGGAAGCGGGGGGCCCTCCTACGAGCAGTACTTC.

This clone was recorded only once. V usage is TRBV3-1 (or the pseudogene TRBV3-2) and J usage is TRBJ1-2; D gene unclear. Looked up from germline, CDR1 is LGHDT and CDR2 is YNNKEL (reference sequence). CDR3 size: 14 residues. Between the trimmed V and J ends, which lost 1 base and 5 bases, there was a span of 11 bases. Here the CDR3 reads CASSQVPGSYGYTF. CDR3 bases: TGTGCCAGCAGCCAAGTTCCGGGATCGTATGGCTACACCTTC.

This chain uses TRBV4-2 with TRBJ1-6, with D unresolved. Germline loops: CDR1 LGHNA, CDR2 YNFKEQ. V lost 0 bases to trimming and J lost 7 bases, with 10 bases between them. The CDR3 consists of 15 residues. DNA for the CDR3: TGTGCCAGCAGCCAAGATTCGGGTTCCAATTCACCCCTCCACTTT. Amino acids: CASSQDSGSNSPLHF.

The chain has TRBV18 and TRBJ2-5, with 9 nucleotides matching TRBD1. CDR3 length: 16 amino acids. Germline V CDR1 and CDR2: KGHSH, LQKENI. Trimming cost V 0 bases and J 5 bases; bases outside gene matches: 7. The CDR3 coding sequence is TGTGCCAGCTCACCACCCGGGACAGGGCTGATGGAGACCCAGTACTTC. Protein: CASSPPGTGLMETQYF.